The present entry profiles one T cell receptor beta chain with its context. The target antigen is unknown. Possible read error: a much larger clone is one base away. Every participating donor contributed 7.5 to 10 milliliters of peripheral blood through a draw. CDR1 and CDR2 from the germline V gene are KGHSH and LQKENI. This CDR3 has 17 amino acids. Sample-barcoded 5' priming and a J-beta primer mix drove a second PCR of about 6 to 12 cycles. TCRdb reprocessed the 5' RACE reads with MiXCR, giving one entry per CDR3 protein. This table holds about 640,000 distinct CDR3 sequences, about 53% found once. This specimen belongs to a study of blood T cells in healthy people across ages. Study-wide results and limits: Donors of long life had a larger count of naive CD4+ cells and greater diversity than aged donors.

The sample was blood. The chain employs TRBV18 and TRBJ1-5, with TRBD1 matching 8 bases. The source is a man aged 55-75 years in good health. CDR3 nucleotides: TGTGCCTGCTCACCACGCCAGGGGGCAGGGGGCAATCAGCCCCAGCATTTT. Translating gives CACSPRQGAGGNQPQHF.